These 26 T cell receptor beta chains came from one sample sequenced in a study of blood T cell repertoires in COVID-19. The data were produced by immunoSEQ multiplex PCR, yet TCRdb's version contains in-frame clones alone and is incomplete. Among 150,000 to 200,000 clones listed, 82% were seen once. The source material was PBMCs or T cells enriched from blood (not recorded which). Every receptor here comes from a man aged 55-75 years who had recovered from COVID-19.

V and J are TRBV5-6 and TRBJ1-4, with D possibly matching TRBD1 (6 bases). The CDR3 consists of 16 residues. The germline CDR1 and CDR2 sequences are SGHDT and YYEEEE. Trimming cost V 2 bases and J 1 base, with 12 bases left between them. The chain's CDR3 is CASSFSQGITNEKLFF. The CDR3, as DNA: TGTGCCAGCAGCTTCTCGCAGGGGATAACTAATGAAAAACTGTTTTTT.

The CDR3 reads CASSLFSGLEQFF. The CDR3 coding sequence is TGTGCCAGCAGCTTATTTTCGGGACTCGAGCAGTTCTTC. This chain joins TRBV7-9 and TRBJ2-1, with D tentatively TRBD2 (6 bases). Trimming stripped 2 bases from V and 10 bases from J, with 12 bases between. Germline values: CDR1 SEHNR, CDR2 FQNEAQ (reference sequence). The CDR3 is 13 residues long.

The chain is built from TRBV11-3 and TRBJ1-1, with D hard to call. The length of the CDR3 is 13 residues. Trimming took off 2 bases at V and 0 bases at J, with 4 bases between the two ends. In germline, CDR1 is SGHNT, CDR2 YENEEA. Written as DNA, the CDR3 is TGTGCCAGCAGCTTACAGATGAACACTGAAGCTTTCTTT. Amino acid sequence: CASSLQMNTEAFF. The complete variable domain, with remaining parts taken from reference TRBV11-3 and TRBJ1-1, reads EAGVVQSPRYKIIEKKQPVAFWCNPISGHNTLYWYLQNLGQGPELLIRYENEEAVDDSQLPKDRFSAERLKGVDSTLKIQPAELGDSAVYLCASSLQMNTEAFFGQGTRLTVV.

The chain joins TRBV7-2 to TRBJ2-5, with D perhaps matching TRBD2 (5 bases). Per germline, CDR1 SGHTA and CDR2 FQGNSA. V gave up 2 bases and J gave up 4 bases, with 11 bases separating them. The CDR3 length is 14 residues. CDR3 nucleotide sequence: TGTGCCAGCAGCTTAAACGGAGGCCCAGAGACCCAGTACTTC. It yields the protein CASSLNGGPETQYF.

A single count supports this clone. This chain uses TRBV29-1 with TRBJ1-4, with TRBD1 matching over 8 bases. This CDR3 comprises 13 residues. V lost 3 bases and J lost 7; bases outside the gene matches: 4. CDR1 is SQVTM, CDR2 ANQGSEA, per germline. The CDR3 is CSVDRGRGEKLFF. Written as DNA, the CDR3 is TGCAGCGTTGACAGGGGGCGCGGTGAAAAACTGTTTTTT. The full variable domain, in which reference TRBV29-1 and TRBJ1-4 provide the parts outside the CDR3, is SAVISQKPSRDICQRGTSLTIQCQVDSQVTMMFWYRQQPGQSLTLIATANQGSEATYESGFVIDKFPISRPNLTFSTLTVSNMSPEDSSIYLCSVDRGRGEKLFFGSGTQLSVL.

The chain combines TRBV9 with TRBJ1-4; the D gene is possibly TRBD1 (6 bases). Germline CDR1 is SGDLS and CDR2 is YYNGEE. Trimming removed 0 bases from V and 7 bases from J, with 13 bases in between. This CDR3 contains 15 residues. The CDR3 region is CASSVGGTSGEKLFF. The CDR3 bases are TGTGCCAGCAGCGTAGGGGGGACATCGGGTGAAAAACTGTTTTTT.

With regard to this clone: A read error may account for a junction end that differs from germline. The rearrangement links TRBV7-7 to TRBJ1-3; D remains unclear. The CDR3 extends over 14 amino acids. From germline, CDR1 is SSHAT and CDR2 FNYEAQ (reference sequence). CDR3 sequence reads: CASSLALFGNTIYF. CDR3 bases: TGTGCTAGCAGCTTAGCCTTATTTGGAAACACCATATATTTT.

The chain links TRBV4-1 to TRBJ2-1, with D maybe TRBD1 (5 bases). The ends were cut back, 6 bases at V and 5 bases at J, with 11 bases in the middle. The CDR3 is 13 amino acids. CDR1 is MGHRA and CDR2 is YSYEKL in the germline V gene. For the CDR3, the DNA is TGCGCCAGCAGGCCTCAGGGTAACAATGAGCAGTTCTTC. This codes for CASRPQGNNEQFF.

The gene calls are TRBV7-9 and TRBJ2-1, with 9 bases fitting TRBD1. Germline V gives CDR1 SEHNR, CDR2 FQNEAQ (reference sequence). This CDR3 comprises 17 residues. J was trimmed by 2 bases and V by 5 bases; bases with no gene match: 10. CDR3 loop: CASSPRPGQGPYNEQFF. CDR3 DNA: TGTGCCAGCAGCCCACGGCCGGGACAGGGTCCCTACAATGAGCAGTTCTTC.

The chain is built from TRBV2 and TRBJ1-2, with no clear D. This CDR3 contains 12 residues. The ends were cut back, 4 bases at V and 4 bases at J, with 7 bases in the middle. Germline V gene data show CDR1 as SNHLY and CDR2 as FYNNEI. The CDR3 is CASSGEPYGYTF. CDR3 in DNA: TGTGCCAGCAGTGGGGAGCCCTATGGCTACACCTTC.

In this sample, this clone turned up a few times. In nucleotides, the CDR3 is TGTGCCAGCAGCCCTGTCGGTAGCAATCAGCCCCAGCATTTT. Its translation: CASSPVGSNQPQHF. The chain links TRBV27 to TRBJ1-5, with D hard to call. The CDR3 covers 14 residues. CDR1 and CDR2 from the germline V gene are MNHEY and SMNVEV (reference sequence). With 6 bases removed from V and 0 bases from J, the gap between germline ends came to 9 bases.

V and J are TRBV7-2 and TRBJ2-5; possible D gene TRBD1, 6 bases. CDR1 SGHTA and CDR2 FQGNSA come from the germline V gene. V lost 3 bases to trimming and J lost 4 bases, with 9 bases between them. This CDR3 has 13 amino acids. The CDR3 sequence: CASSFQGGETQYF. The CDR3 DNA follows: TGTGCCAGCAGCTTTCAAGGGGGAGAGACCCAGTACTTC.

The chain couples TRBV29-1 to TRBJ1-5, with 11 bases that match TRBD1. This CDR3 has 13 residues. Losses at the gene ends were 5 bases for V and 6 bases for J; bases not matched to a gene: 3. Germline values: CDR1 SQVTM, CDR2 ANQGSEA. The CDR3 is CSVWTGGSQPQHF. The CDR3 DNA follows: TGCAGCGTTTGGACAGGGGGCAGTCAGCCCCAGCATTTT.

The chain joins TRBV5-1 to TRBJ1-4; TRBD1 aligns across 9 bases. CDR1 and CDR2 from the germline V gene are SGHRS and YFSETQ. The CDR3 sequence is 15 residues long. With V trimmed by 3 bases and J by 7 bases, 7 bases remained unmatched. DNA for the CDR3: TGCGCCAGCAGCTCGGGGGACAGGGAGGTTGAAAAACTGTTTTTT. It codes for CASSSGDREVEKLFF.

This clone occurred once. V is TRBV3-1 (or the pseudogene TRBV3-2) and J is TRBJ1-5; tentative D call: TRBD1 (6 bases). V was pared by 5 bases and J by 10 bases, with 18 bases between. The CDR3 runs 14 residues. Germline V lookup: CDR1 LGHDT, CDR2 YNNKEL (reference sequence). The CDR3 DNA is TGTGCCAGCAGCGAGGATGGCAGGGGTGTTCCCCAGCATTTT. This translates into CASSEDGRGVPQHF.

The chain links TRBV28 to TRBJ2-1; 9 positions match TRBD2. Per germline, CDR1 MDHEN and CDR2 SYDVKM. The CDR3 spans 16 residues. V lost 3 bases to trimming and J lost 0 bases; unmatched junction nucleotides: 3. The CDR3 here is CASSFGGGGSYNEQFF. The CDR3 DNA reads TGTGCCAGCAGTTTTGGCGGGGGGGGCTCCTACAATGAGCAGTTCTTC.

In this sample, this clone turned up once. The same CDR3 also results from other DNA sequences found in this sample. The chain combines TRBV2 with TRBJ2-1; 11 bases agree with TRBD1. Per germline, CDR1 SNHLY and CDR2 FYNNEI. Trimming cost V 6 bases and J 4 bases; bases outside gene matches: 2. The CDR3 spans 14 residues. CDR3 sequence (DNA): TGTGCCAGCAGCGGACAGGGGGCGTACAATGAGCAGTTCTTC. Translated, it gives CASSGQGAYNEQFF. The full variable domain, in which reference TRBV2 and TRBJ2-1 provide the parts outside the CDR3, is EPEVTQTPSHQVTQMGQEVILRCVPISNHLYFYWYRQILGQKVEFLVSFYNNEISEKSEIFDDQFSVERPDGSNFTLKIRSTKLEDSAMYFCASSGQGAYNEQFFGPGTRLTVL.

V gene TRBV29-1 combines with J gene TRBJ2-2; TRBD2 matches 13 bases. CDR3 length: 18 amino acids. CDR1 and CDR2 from the germline V gene are SQVTM and ANQGSEA. J lost 4 bases, V lost 4 bases, and 12 bases had no gene match. In DNA, the CDR3 is TGCAGCGTTGGGTCCCCGGGACTAGCGGGATCGGGCACCGGGGAGCTGTTTTTT. Its protein product is CSVGSPGLAGSGTGELFF.

The chain employs TRBV28 and TRBJ2-7; TRBD1 matches 11 bases. Trimming at V came to 4 bases and at J to 6 bases, leaving 8 bases not matched to a gene. This CDR3 region has 15 residues. CDR1 and CDR2 (germline): MDHEN, SYDVKM. CDR3 coding DNA: TGTGCCAGCAGTTCCCCGGGACAGGGGGTGGGCGAGCAGTACTTC. Translation gives CASSSPGQGVGEQYF.

V gene TRBV5-4 combines with J gene TRBJ2-7, with TRBD2 as a possible D gene (6 bases). Trimming took off 3 bases at V and 7 bases at J, with 23 bases between the two ends. This CDR3 is 16 amino acids long. Germline V gene data show CDR1 as SGHNT and CDR2 as YYREEE (reference sequence). This CDR3 reads CASSWGEKRSILEQYF. The CDR3 region has the DNA TGTGCCAGCAGCTGGGGGGAAAAGAGGTCCATCCTGGAGCAGTACTTC.

A note on this clone: The same CDR3 is also encoded by other DNA sequences in this sample. This rearrangement joins TRBV9 to TRBJ2-5; no firm D call. Deletions cut 0 bases from V and 5 bases from J, with 8 bases between. The length of the CDR3 is 13 residues. Looked up from germline, CDR1 is SGDLS and CDR2 is YYNGEE. CDR3 coding DNA: TGTGCCAGCAGCGTAGGCGGATGGGAGACCCAGTACTTC. Its translation is CASSVGGWETQYF.

This clone appeared many times. The rearrangement joins TRBV5-4 to TRBJ1-1; D is unclear. The germline gives CDR1 SGHNT, CDR2 YYREEE (reference sequence). The CDR3 covers 13 residues. The V gene lost 4 bases and the J gene lost 12 bases, with 19 bases spanning the gap. CDR3 DNA: TGTGCCAGCAGCCCTAGGGAGGGCCTGATGTCTTTCTTT. This sequence encodes CASSPREGLMSFF.

In the case of this clone: An end of the junction does not agree with germline; a read error may underlie this. The chain combines TRBV11-2 with TRBJ2-7; 9 bases line up with TRBD1. This CDR3 is built from 12 residues. CDR1 and CDR2 from the germline V gene are SGHAT and FQNNGV. The CDR3 region is CASSLNRGRYLF. The CDR3 region has the DNA TGTGCCAGCAGCTTAAACAGGGGGCGTTATTTATTC.

The CDR3 nucleotides read TGTGCCAGCAGATCCGGGACTAGCGTCAACGAGCAGTACTTC. The encoded protein is CASRSGTSVNEQYF. The chain carries TRBV7-8 and TRBJ2-7, with 10 bases that match TRBD2. Germline V gives CDR1 SGHVS, CDR2 FQNEAQ. V lost 6 bases to trimming and J lost 5 bases; unmatched junction nucleotides: 7. The length of the CDR3 is 14 residues.

This chain's CDR3 is CASSFLKEGAFF. In DNA, the CDR3 is TGTGCCAGCAGTTTTTTGAAAGAGGGAGCTTTCTTT. This chain joins TRBV12-3 or TRBV12-4 and TRBJ1-1; D not certain. The CDR3 has 12 residues. The V end lost 3 bases, the J end lost 10 bases, and 12 bases lay between the germline ends.

The V call is TRBV5-5, the J call TRBJ1-3; the match to TRBD1 covers 8 bases. CDR3 length: 15 amino acids. In germline, CDR1 is SGHKS, CDR2 YYEKEE (reference sequence). V dropped 1 base and J dropped 3; count of bases not matched to a gene: 3. Here the CDR3 reads CASSLTGGDGNTIYF. CDR3 nucleotides: TGTGCCAGCAGCTTGACAGGGGGTGATGGAAACACCATATATTTT.